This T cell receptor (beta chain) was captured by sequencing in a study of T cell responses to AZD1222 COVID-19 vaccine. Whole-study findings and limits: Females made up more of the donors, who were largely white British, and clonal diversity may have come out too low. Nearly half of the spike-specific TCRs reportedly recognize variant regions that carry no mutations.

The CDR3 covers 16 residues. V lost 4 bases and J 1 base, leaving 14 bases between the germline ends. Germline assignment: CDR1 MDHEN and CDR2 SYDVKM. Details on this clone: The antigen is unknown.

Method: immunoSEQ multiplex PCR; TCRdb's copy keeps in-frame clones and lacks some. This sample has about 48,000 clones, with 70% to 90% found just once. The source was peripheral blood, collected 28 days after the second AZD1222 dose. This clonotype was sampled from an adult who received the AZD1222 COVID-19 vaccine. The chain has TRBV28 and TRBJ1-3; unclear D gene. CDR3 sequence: CASSSPSLPSGNTIYF. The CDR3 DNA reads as TGTGCCAGCAGTTCCCCCTCTCTACCGTCTGGAAACACCATATATTTT.